Listed below are T cell receptor beta chains from one sample, sequenced in a study of cytomegalovirus exposure and HLA in healthy donors. TCRdb keeps only in-frame clones here, not all; method: immunoSEQ multiplex PCR. The table has about 140,000 clones, roughly 88% seen once; the top ten hold roughly 0.5%. Specimen: PBMCs. The receptors originated from a woman in her thirties or forties in good health and CMV-seronegative. Each CDR3 is given with its conserved first and last residue. Rows may omit the clone size; those that give it use once, few, many or a size class.

>TRBV5-1|TRBJ1-3|-
CASSLDSRATGNTIYF
>TRBV28|TRBJ1-4|-
CASSLGGTNEKLFF
>TRBV4-1|TRBJ1-3|-
CASSLTGGTIYF
>TRBV9|TRBJ2-5|-
CASSDSTRETQYF
>TRBV6-1|TRBJ1-2|-
CASWDGGLDGYTF
>TRBV2|TRBJ2-7|-
CASSRGLAGINAYEQYF
>TRBV29-1|TRBJ2-1|-
CSVTSGGRRNEQFF
>TRBV19|TRBJ1-1|-
CASSISDAGTEAFF
>TRBV28|TRBJ1-2|-
CASSLVGVITQGYTF
>TRBV7-9|TRBJ1-1|-
CASSLRYLNTEAFF
>TRBV11-3|TRBJ2-3|-
CASSSSGRTDTQYF
>TRBV5-1|TRBJ1-3|-
CASSPTGVTSGNTIYF
>TRBV6-5|TRBJ1-1|once
CASQRDFYMNTEAFF
>TRBV6-5|TRBJ2-7|-
CASSYVGLADYEQYF
>TRBV6-5|TRBJ2-5|-
CASSTRTSGRETQYF
>TRBV7-3|TRBJ1-2|-
CASSSLDIYGYTF